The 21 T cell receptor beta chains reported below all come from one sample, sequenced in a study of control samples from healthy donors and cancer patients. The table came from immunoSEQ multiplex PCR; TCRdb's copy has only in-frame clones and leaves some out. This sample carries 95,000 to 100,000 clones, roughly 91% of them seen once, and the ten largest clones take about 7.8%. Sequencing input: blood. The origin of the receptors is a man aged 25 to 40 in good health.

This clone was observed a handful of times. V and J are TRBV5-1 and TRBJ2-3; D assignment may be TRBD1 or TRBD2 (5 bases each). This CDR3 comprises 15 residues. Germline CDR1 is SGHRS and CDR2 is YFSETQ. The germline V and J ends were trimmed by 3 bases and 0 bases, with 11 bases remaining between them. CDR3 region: CASSSRDPSTDTQYF. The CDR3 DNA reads TGCGCCAGCAGCTCCCGGGACCCAAGCACAGATACGCAGTATTTT.

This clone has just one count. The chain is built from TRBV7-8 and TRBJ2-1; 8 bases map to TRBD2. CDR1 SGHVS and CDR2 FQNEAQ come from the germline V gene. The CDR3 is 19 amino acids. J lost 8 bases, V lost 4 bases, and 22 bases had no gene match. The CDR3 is CASSSSTELAETFRDEQFF. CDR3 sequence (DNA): TGTGCCAGCAGCTCCAGTACCGAACTAGCGGAGACTTTTCGAGATGAGCAGTTCTTC.

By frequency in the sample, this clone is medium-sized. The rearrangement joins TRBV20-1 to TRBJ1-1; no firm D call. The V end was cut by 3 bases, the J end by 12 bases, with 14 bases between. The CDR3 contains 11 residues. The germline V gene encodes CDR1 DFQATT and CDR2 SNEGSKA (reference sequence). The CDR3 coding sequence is TGCAGTGCTAGTAACGGCGGCGGGTCTTTCTTT. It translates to CSASNGGGSFF.

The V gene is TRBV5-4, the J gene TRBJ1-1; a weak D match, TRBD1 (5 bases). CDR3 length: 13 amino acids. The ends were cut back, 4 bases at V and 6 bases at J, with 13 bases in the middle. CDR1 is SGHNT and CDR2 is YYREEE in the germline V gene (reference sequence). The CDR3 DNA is TGTGCCAGCAGCCCGAGGGACCGGTCTGAAGCTTTCTTT. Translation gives CASSPRDRSEAFF.

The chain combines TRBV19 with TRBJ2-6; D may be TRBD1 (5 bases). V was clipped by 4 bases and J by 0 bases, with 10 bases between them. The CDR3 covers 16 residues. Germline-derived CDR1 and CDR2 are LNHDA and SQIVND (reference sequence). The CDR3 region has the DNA TGTGCCAGTAGTAGGCAGGGCAACTCTGGGGCCAACGTCCTGACTTTC. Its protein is CASSRQGNSGANVLTF.

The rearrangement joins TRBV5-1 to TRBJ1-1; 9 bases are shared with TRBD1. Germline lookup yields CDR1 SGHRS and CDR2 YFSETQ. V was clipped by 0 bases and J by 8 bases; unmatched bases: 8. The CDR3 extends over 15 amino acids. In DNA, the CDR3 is TGCGCCAGCAGCTTGGGAGACAGGGGGAAGGGAGAAGCTTTCTTT. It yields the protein CASSLGDRGKGEAFF.

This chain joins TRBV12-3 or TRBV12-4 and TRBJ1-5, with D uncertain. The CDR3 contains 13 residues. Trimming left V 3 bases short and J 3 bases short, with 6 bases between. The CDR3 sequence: CASSFGDNQPQHF. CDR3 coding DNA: TGTGCCAGCAGTTTTGGGGACAATCAGCCCCAGCATTTT.

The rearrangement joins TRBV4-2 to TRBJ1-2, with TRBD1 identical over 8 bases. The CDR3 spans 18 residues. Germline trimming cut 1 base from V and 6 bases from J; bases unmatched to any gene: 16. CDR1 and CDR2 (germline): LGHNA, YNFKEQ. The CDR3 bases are TGTGCCAGCAGCCAAGTATGGGACCGACAGGGGAACAGGGATGGCTACACCTTC. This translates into CASSQVWDRQGNRDGYTF.

CDR3 region: CARTQHGYEQYF. DNA for the CDR3: TGTGCCAGGACTCAGCATGGCTACGAGCAGTACTTC. J is TRBJ2-7 and V is TRBV19; D ambiguous. CDR1 LNHDA and CDR2 SQIVND come from the germline V gene (reference sequence). V lost 9 bases and J lost 3, with 12 bases in between. This CDR3 contains 12 residues.

CDR3 in DNA: TGTGCCAGCAGCTCGCCTGAAGTATCAGGGAACTATGGCTACACCTTC. Residues: CASSSPEVSGNYGYTF. The chain is built from TRBV9 and TRBJ1-2, with D possibly being TRBD1 (5 bases). Trimming stripped 4 bases from V and 2 bases from J, with 18 bases between. Germline assignment: CDR1 SGDLS and CDR2 YYNGEE. The CDR3 totals 16 residues. The entire variable domain, with the rest obtained from reference TRBV9 and TRBJ1-2, is as follows: DSGVTQTPKHLITATGQRVTLRCSPRSGDLSVYWYQQSLDQGLQFLIQYYNGEERAKGNILERFSAQQFPDLHSELNLSSLELGDSALYFCASSSPEVSGNYGYTFGSGTRLTVV.

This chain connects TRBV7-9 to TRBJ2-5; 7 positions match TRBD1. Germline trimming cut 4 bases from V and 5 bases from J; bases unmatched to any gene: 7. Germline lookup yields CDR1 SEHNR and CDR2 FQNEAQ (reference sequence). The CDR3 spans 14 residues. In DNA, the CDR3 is TGTGCCAGCAGCTCCTCGACAGGGTTGGAGACCCAGTACTTC. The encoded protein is CASSSSTGLETQYF.

Here the CDR3 DNA reads TGTGCCAGTAGTCCCTGGACAGGGTCTGGAAACACCATATATTTT. Protein: CASSPWTGSGNTIYF. The chain carries TRBV19 and TRBJ1-3; 8 bases map to TRBD1. Germline V gene data show CDR1 as LNHDA and CDR2 as SQIVND (reference sequence). The V and J ends lost 5 bases and 1 base, in that order; junction bases with no gene match: 4. CDR3 size: 15 residues. Variable domain in full (rest from reference TRBV19 and TRBJ1-3): DGGITQSPKYLFRKEGQNVTLSCEQNLNHDAMYWYRQDPGQGLRLIYYSQIVNDFQKGDIAEGYSVSREKKESFPLTVTSAQKNPTAFYLCASSPWTGSGNTIYFGEGSWLTVV.

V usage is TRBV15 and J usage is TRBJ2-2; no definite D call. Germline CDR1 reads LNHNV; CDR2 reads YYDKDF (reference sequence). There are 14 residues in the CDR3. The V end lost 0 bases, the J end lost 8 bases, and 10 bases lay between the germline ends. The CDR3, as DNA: TGTGCCACCAGCAGAGATCGGGCCGGGGGGGAGCTGTTTTTT. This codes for CATSRDRAGGELFF.

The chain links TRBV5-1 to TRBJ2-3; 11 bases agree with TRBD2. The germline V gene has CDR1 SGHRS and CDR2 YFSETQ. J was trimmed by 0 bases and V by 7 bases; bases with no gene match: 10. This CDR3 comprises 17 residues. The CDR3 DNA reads TGCGCCAGCGGCACAGGACTAGCGGGTACTAGCACAGATACGCAGTATTTT. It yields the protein CASGTGLAGTSTDTQYF.

The CDR3 DNA reads as TGTGCCAGCAGTAGACAGCCTAATGAAAAACTGTTTTTT. Amino acid sequence: CASSRQPNEKLFF. The V call is TRBV2, the J call TRBJ1-4; perhaps TRBD1 as D (5 bases). The CDR3 is 13 amino acids. Germline CDR1 SNHLY, CDR2 FYNNEI. The V end was cut by 5 bases, the J end by 3 bases, with 7 bases between.

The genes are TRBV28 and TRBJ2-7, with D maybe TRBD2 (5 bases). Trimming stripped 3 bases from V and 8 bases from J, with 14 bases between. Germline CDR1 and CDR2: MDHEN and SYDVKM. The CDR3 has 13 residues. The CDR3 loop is CASSFRYSSKQYF. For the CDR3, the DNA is TGTGCCAGCAGTTTCAGGTATTCTAGCAAGCAGTACTTC. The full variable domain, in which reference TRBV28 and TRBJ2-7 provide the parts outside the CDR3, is DVKVTQSSRYLVKRTGEKVFLECVQDMDHENMFWYRQDPGLGLRLIYFSYDVKMKEKGDIPEGYSVSREKKERFSLILESASTNQTSMYLCASSFRYSSKQYFGPGTRLTVT.

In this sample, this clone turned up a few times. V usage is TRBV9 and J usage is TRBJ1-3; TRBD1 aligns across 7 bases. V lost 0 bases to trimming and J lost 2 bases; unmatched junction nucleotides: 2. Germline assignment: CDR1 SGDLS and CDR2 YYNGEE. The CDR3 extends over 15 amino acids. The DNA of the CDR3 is TGTGCCAGCAGCGTAGGGCAGGGGGCTGGAAACACCATATATTTT. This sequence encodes CASSVGQGAGNTIYF.

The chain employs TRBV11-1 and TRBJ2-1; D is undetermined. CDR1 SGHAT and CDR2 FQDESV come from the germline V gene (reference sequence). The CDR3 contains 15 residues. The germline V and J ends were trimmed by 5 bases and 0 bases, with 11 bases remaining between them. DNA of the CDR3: TGTGCCAGCAGCCCCCAGGAGAGCTCCTACAATGAGCAGTTCTTC. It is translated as CASSPQESSYNEQFF.

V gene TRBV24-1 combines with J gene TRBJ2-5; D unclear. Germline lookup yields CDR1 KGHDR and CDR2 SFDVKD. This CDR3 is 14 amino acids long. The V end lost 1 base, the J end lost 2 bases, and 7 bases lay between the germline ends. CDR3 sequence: CATSDFDGQETQYF. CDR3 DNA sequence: TGTGCCACCAGTGATTTTGACGGTCAAGAGACCCAGTACTTC.

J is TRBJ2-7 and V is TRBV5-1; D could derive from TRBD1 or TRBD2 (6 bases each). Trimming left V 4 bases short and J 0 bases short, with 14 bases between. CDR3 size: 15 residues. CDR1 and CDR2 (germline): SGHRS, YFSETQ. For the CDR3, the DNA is TGCGCCAGCAGCGGGAGGTTACAGGGCTCCTACGAGCAGTACTTC. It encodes CASSGRLQGSYEQYF.

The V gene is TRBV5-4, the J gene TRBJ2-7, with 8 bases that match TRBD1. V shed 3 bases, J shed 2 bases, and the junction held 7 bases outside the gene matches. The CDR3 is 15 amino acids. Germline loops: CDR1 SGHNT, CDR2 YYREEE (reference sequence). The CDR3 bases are TGTGCCAGCAGCTCCCAGGACAGGGCGCCCTACGAGCAGTACTTC. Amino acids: CASSSQDRAPYEQYF. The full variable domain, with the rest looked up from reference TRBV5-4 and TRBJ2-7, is ETGVTQSPTHLIKTRGQQVTLRCSSQSGHNTVSWYQQALGQGPQFIFQYYREEENGRGNFPPRFSGLQFPNYSSELNVNALELDDSALYLCASSSQDRAPYEQYFGPGTRLTVT.